Listed below are T cell receptor beta chains from one sample, sequenced in a study of vaccination and CD4 T cells after COVID-19. TCRdb passed the PCR reads through MiXCR, listing each CDR3 protein once. The repertoire holds approximately 12,000 distinct CDR3 sequences, with approximately 64% as singletons. These receptors' targets are unknown. Specimen: CD4+ T cells from blood, cultured in vitro. These receptors were collected from a human donor who had recovered from COVID-19. Both conserved end residues are part of each CDR3. D genes are given only for firm matches. The listing skips clone size in some rows; elsewhere it reads once, few, many or a size class.

J gene: TRBJ2-1; V gene: TRBV20-1; clone size: .; D gene: TRBD2; CDR3 DNA: TGCAGTGCTAGAGGGGAGGGCGGGACGAGCTCCTACAATGAGCAGTTCTTC; CDR3 protein: CSARGEGGTSSYNEQFF
J gene: TRBJ1-5; V gene: TRBV27; clone size: .; D gene: .; CDR3 DNA: TGTGCCAGCAGTATAACAGGGCCCAGCAATCAGCCCCAGCATTTT; CDR3 protein: CASSITGPSNQPQHF
J gene: TRBJ1-6; V gene: TRBV6-1; clone size: few; D gene: TRBD1; CDR3 DNA: TGTGCCAGCCGGGGACAGGTGGGGTCACCCCTCCACTTT; CDR3 protein: CASRGQVGSPLHF
J gene: TRBJ1-4; V gene: TRBV6-2/TRBV6-3; clone size: .; D gene: .; CDR3 DNA: TGTGCCAGCAGACGCCCGGACGGGTCTAATGAAAAACTGTTTTTT; CDR3 protein: CASRRPDGSNEKLFF
J gene: TRBJ2-1; V gene: TRBV21-1; clone size: .; D gene: .; CDR3 DNA: TGTGCCAGCAGTATAAGAGCTAACCGGGACCCCCGGAATGAGCAGTTCTTC; CDR3 protein: CASSIRANRDPRNEQFF
J gene: TRBJ2-7; V gene: TRBV7-2; clone size: .; D gene: .; CDR3 DNA: TGTGCCAGCAGCTTAGTGGCGAGCTCCTACGAGCAGTACTTC; CDR3 protein: CASSLVASSYEQYF
J gene: TRBJ1-1; V gene: TRBV21-1; clone size: .; D gene: .; CDR3 DNA: TGTGCCAGCAGTACCAGGACAGGGGGATTGAACACTGAAGCTTTCTTT; CDR3 protein: CASSTRTGGLNTEAFF
J gene: TRBJ2-7; V gene: TRBV7-2; clone size: once; D gene: TRBD2; CDR3 DNA: TGTGCCAGTAGCGTGGATGGGACTAGGCTCATCTACGAGCAGTACTTC; CDR3 protein: CASSVDGTRLIYEQYF
J gene: TRBJ1-3; V gene: TRBV7-8; clone size: .; D gene: TRBD1; CDR3 DNA: TGTGCCAGCAGCTTAGCGAACAGGGGCGGAAACACCATATATTTT; CDR3 protein: CASSLANRGGNTIYF
J gene: TRBJ2-2; V gene: TRBV20-1; clone size: few; D gene: TRBD1; CDR3 DNA: TGCAGTGCGATCGATTCAGGGGGCTCCGGGGAGCTGTTTTTT; CDR3 protein: CSAIDSGGSGELFF
J gene: TRBJ1-2; V gene: TRBV27; clone size: .; D gene: .; CDR3 DNA: TGTGCCAGCAGTTTAAATGCCCGGCAGTATGGCTACACCTTC; CDR3 protein: CASSLNARQYGYTF
J gene: TRBJ2-2; V gene: TRBV20-1; clone size: .; D gene: TRBD2; CDR3 DNA: TGCAGTGCTAGAGCCCTGGGACTAGCGGGAGGAATCACCGGGGAGCTGTTTTTT; CDR3 protein: CSARALGLAGGITGELFF
J gene: TRBJ2-1; V gene: TRBV5-2; clone size: .; D gene: .; CDR3 DNA: TGCGCCAGCAGCCCGGGACTAGCGGGAGTTGGGGAGCAGTTCTTC; CDR3 protein: CASSPGLAGVGEQFF
J gene: TRBJ2-5; V gene: TRBV10-3; clone size: .; D gene: .; CDR3 DNA: TGTGCCATCAGTGAGGGGCAAGAGACCCAGTACTTC; CDR3 protein: CAISEGQETQYF
J gene: TRBJ1-1; V gene: TRBV27; clone size: few; D gene: .; CDR3 DNA: TGTGCCAGCAGTGACTCCGGGGCGCACACTGAAGCTTTCTTT; CDR3 protein: CASSDSGAHTEAFF
J gene: TRBJ1-1; V gene: TRBV7-2; clone size: few; D gene: .; CDR3 DNA: TGTGCCAGCAGCCCCTGGGGGAAGAACACTGAAGCTTTCTTT; CDR3 protein: CASSPWGKNTEAFF
J gene: TRBJ2-4; V gene: TRBV4-2; clone size: .; D gene: TRBD1; CDR3 DNA: TGTGCCAGCAGCCCTTTGATTGACAGGGGGAACATTCAGTACTTC; CDR3 protein: CASSPLIDRGNIQYF
J gene: TRBJ2-3; V gene: TRBV19; clone size: .; D gene: TRBD1; CDR3 DNA: TGTGCCAGTAGTATAGATACGAGAAGAGGGACAGGAGACACAGATACGCAGTATTTT; CDR3 protein: CASSIDTRRGTGDTDTQYF
J gene: TRBJ2-5; V gene: TRBV6-1; clone size: .; D gene: .; CDR3 DNA: TGTGCCAGCAGTGTGGTGAATCAAGAGACCCAGTACTTC; CDR3 protein: CASSVVNQETQYF
J gene: TRBJ2-2; V gene: TRBV7-9; clone size: .; D gene: .; CDR3 DNA: TGTGCCAGCAGCCCGGAACCGAACACCGGGGAGCTGTTTTTT; CDR3 protein: CASSPEPNTGELFF
J gene: TRBJ2-1; V gene: TRBV7-3; clone size: few; D gene: .; CDR3 DNA: TGTGCCAGCAGCTTCGGGGTGAACAATGAGCAGTTCTTC; CDR3 protein: CASSFGVNNEQFF
J gene: TRBJ2-3; V gene: TRBV20-1; clone size: .; D gene: .; CDR3 DNA: TGCAGCCCCCCCACCACAGATACGCAGTATTTT; CDR3 protein: CSPPTTDTQYF
J gene: TRBJ2-3; V gene: TRBV20-1; clone size: .; D gene: TRBD2; CDR3 DNA: TGCAGTGCGGAGAGTCTAGCGGATACCCTCACAGATACGCAGTATTTT; CDR3 protein: CSAESLADTLTDTQYF
J gene: TRBJ2-2; V gene: TRBV20-1; clone size: .; D gene: TRBD2; CDR3 DNA: TGCAGTGCTAGAGATCTTGGACTAGCGGCGAACACCGGGGAGCTGTTTTTT; CDR3 protein: CSARDLGLAANTGELFF
J gene: TRBJ1-5; V gene: TRBV15; clone size: .; D gene: .; CDR3 DNA: TGTGCCACCAGCAGAGCCCGGTCTTGGACTGGGGGTCATCAGCCCCAGCATTTT; CDR3 protein: CATSRARSWTGGHQPQHF
J gene: TRBJ2-2; V gene: TRBV20-1; clone size: .; D gene: .; CDR3 DNA: TGCAGTGCTAGAAACAGGGATCAGAGGTACACCGGGGAGCTGTTTTTT; CDR3 protein: CSARNRDQRYTGELFF
J gene: TRBJ2-3; V gene: TRBV7-2; clone size: .; D gene: .; CDR3 DNA: TGTGCCAGCAGCTTAGATCGTCGTTCAGATACGCAGTATTTT; CDR3 protein: CASSLDRRSDTQYF
J gene: TRBJ2-7; V gene: TRBV20-1; clone size: once; D gene: TRBD2; CDR3 DNA: TGCAGTGCTAAAGGACTAGCGGGGGTCGAGCAGTACTTC; CDR3 protein: CSAKGLAGVEQYF
J gene: TRBJ1-1; V gene: TRBV20-1; clone size: .; D gene: TRBD1; CDR3 DNA: TGCAGTGCTGGCCAAGACAGGGGGACGATGAACACTGAAGCTTTCTTT; CDR3 protein: CSAGQDRGTMNTEAFF
J gene: TRBJ2-5; V gene: TRBV7-3; clone size: medium-sized; D gene: TRBD2; CDR3 DNA: TGTGCCAGCAGCTTATACGGGAGGGCCGGGGAGACCCAGTACTTC; CDR3 protein: CASSLYGRAGETQYF
J gene: TRBJ2-3; V gene: TRBV7-9; clone size: .; D gene: .; CDR3 DNA: TGTGCCAGCGGCGGGTCTAGCACAGATACGCAGTATTTT; CDR3 protein: CASGGSSTDTQYF
J gene: TRBJ2-2; V gene: TRBV5-1; clone size: once; D gene: TRBD2; CDR3 DNA: TGCGCCAGCAGCTTGATAGCGGGGGCAGCCGGGGAGCTGTTTTTT; CDR3 protein: CASSLIAGAAGELFF
J gene: TRBJ2-1; V gene: TRBV20-1; clone size: few; D gene: TRBD2; CDR3 DNA: TGCAGTGCTAGCCCTAGCGGGGGGACTTCGGGCAATGAGCAGTTCTTC; CDR3 protein: CSASPSGGTSGNEQFF
J gene: TRBJ1-1; V gene: TRBV29-1; clone size: .; D gene: TRBD1; CDR3 DNA: TGCAGCGCCGCCGAGGACAGGGGGTACTCTGAAGCTTTCTTT; CDR3 protein: CSAAEDRGYSEAFF
J gene: TRBJ2-7; V gene: TRBV7-9; clone size: .; D gene: .; CDR3 DNA: TGTGCCAGCAGCTTAGGTGGTGCGGATTACGAGCAGTACTTC; CDR3 protein: CASSLGGADYEQYF
J gene: TRBJ2-3; V gene: TRBV6-5; clone size: .; D gene: .; CDR3 DNA: TGTGCCAGCAGTTTGGCAGTGGGCGTAGATACGCAGTATTTT; CDR3 protein: CASSLAVGVDTQYF
J gene: TRBJ2-3; V gene: TRBV6-4; clone size: .; D gene: .; CDR3 DNA: TGTGCCAGCAGTGACTCGAGTGGAGCGGCAGATACGCAGTATTTT; CDR3 protein: CASSDSSGAADTQYF
J gene: TRBJ2-1; V gene: TRBV11-2; clone size: .; D gene: .; CDR3 DNA: TGTGCCAGCAGCTTAAGCTCTGAGCAGTTCTTC; CDR3 protein: CASSLSSEQFF
J gene: TRBJ1-1; V gene: TRBV7-9; clone size: once; D gene: TRBD1; CDR3 DNA: TGTGCCAGCAGCCCAGGGGGCGCGGGCACTGAAGCTTTCTTT; CDR3 protein: CASSPGGAGTEAFF
J gene: TRBJ2-3; V gene: TRBV12-3/TRBV12-4; clone size: .; D gene: TRBD2; CDR3 DNA: TGTGCCAGCAGTCTCAGTTGGGGAGCGGGAGGCGAGGATACGCAGTATTTT; CDR3 protein: CASSLSWGAGGEDTQYF
J gene: TRBJ1-1; V gene: TRBV20-1; clone size: .; D gene: TRBD1; CDR3 DNA: TGCAGTGCTATGGGGGACAGTTCCTTGAACACTGAAGCTTTCTTT; CDR3 protein: CSAMGDSSLNTEAFF
J gene: TRBJ2-1; V gene: TRBV7-2; clone size: medium-sized; D gene: TRBD2; CDR3 DNA: TGTGCCAGCAGCTGGGCACTAGCGGAGTACAATGAGCAGTTCTTC; CDR3 protein: CASSWALAEYNEQFF
J gene: TRBJ2-1; V gene: TRBV7-9; clone size: .; D gene: TRBD2; CDR3 DNA: TGTGCCAGCAGCTTAAAGGGTCGCGGGAGGGACCCCGAAGAGCAGTTCTTC; CDR3 protein: CASSLKGRGRDPEEQFF
J gene: TRBJ1-2; V gene: TRBV28; clone size: .; D gene: .; CDR3 DNA: TGTGCCAGCAGTTCAGGGAATTATGGCTACACCTTC; CDR3 protein: CASSSGNYGYTF
J gene: TRBJ1-2; V gene: TRBV10-3; clone size: .; D gene: .; CDR3 DNA: TGTGCCATCAGCGCTACAGCGAACTCTGGAGGCTACACCTTC; CDR3 protein: CAISATANSGGYTF
J gene: TRBJ1-5; V gene: TRBV7-4; clone size: .; D gene: .; CDR3 DNA: TGTGCCAGCAGCTCAATAGTTGTTAGAGGGCAGCCCCAGCATTTT; CDR3 protein: CASSSIVVRGQPQHF
J gene: TRBJ1-2; V gene: TRBV2; clone size: .; D gene: TRBD1; CDR3 DNA: TGTGCCAGCAGCACCAGCCGTGGGACAGGCTATGGCTACACCTTC; CDR3 protein: CASSTSRGTGYGYTF
J gene: TRBJ1-2; V gene: TRBV6-2/TRBV6-3; clone size: .; D gene: TRBD1; CDR3 DNA: TGTGCCAGCAGTTACGGTGGTCGGGACAGGGGCCCCTATGGCTACACCTTC; CDR3 protein: CASSYGGRDRGPYGYTF
J gene: TRBJ2-7; V gene: TRBV2; clone size: .; D gene: .; CDR3 DNA: TGTGCCAGTCTAGTAAATAGGGGTTACGAGCAGTACTTC; CDR3 protein: CASLVNRGYEQYF
J gene: TRBJ1-3; V gene: TRBV10-3; clone size: .; D gene: .; CDR3 DNA: TGTGCCATCGGCTCTTACGCTGGAAACACCATATATTTT; CDR3 protein: CAIGSYAGNTIYF
J gene: TRBJ2-3; V gene: TRBV12-3/TRBV12-4; clone size: .; D gene: .; CDR3 DNA: TGTGCCAGCACGACTACAACAGATACGCAGTATTTT; CDR3 protein: CASTTTTDTQYF
J gene: TRBJ1-6; V gene: TRBV20-1; clone size: .; D gene: .; CDR3 DNA: TGCAGTGCTAGAGATTCTACAGACAGCAGTTCACCCCTCCACTTT; CDR3 protein: CSARDSTDSSSPLHF
J gene: TRBJ2-2; V gene: TRBV6-2/TRBV6-3; clone size: few; D gene: TRBD1; CDR3 DNA: TGTGCCAGCAGTCTGGACAGGGAGGGGGAGCTGTTTTTT; CDR3 protein: CASSLDREGELFF